The text below deals with one T cell receptor beta chain. The target antigen is unknown. Method: immunoSEQ multiplex PCR; TCRdb's copy keeps in-frame clones and lacks some. Among more than 1,500 clones listed, around 79% were seen once. This entry is derived from a study of chemoradiotherapy in HPV16-positive cancers. Study-level results: The functional HPV-specific definition rests on just a couple of HPV16-positive patients.

Sequenced material: tumor tissue, taken from a patient who underwent chemoradiotherapy. The TCR originated in a human donor with HPV-associated anogenital cancer.

CDR3 nucleotides: TGTGCCAGTAGTATACAGCGAGGGACCGGGGAGCTGTTTTTT. It translates to CASSIQRGTGELFF. This sequence joins TRBV19 and TRBJ2-2; a weak D match, TRBD2 (5 bases). The CDR3 consists of 14 residues. Trimming pared 2 bases from V and 5 bases from J, leaving 9 bases between. The V gene's germline CDR1 is LNHDA and CDR2 SQIVND (reference sequence).